One sample yielded the 17 T cell receptor beta chains listed below, sequenced in a study of regulatory T cells in long-lasting Graves disease. Construction of TCR beta libraries relied on iRepertoire HTBI primers and on Arm-PCR targeting CDR3 regions. TCRdb fed the multiplex PCR reads into MiXCR, producing one record per CDR3 protein. The data show some 440,000 distinct CDR3 sequences, around 21% seen once. Time point reported: persistent/refractory GD, antithyroid drugs over 5 years with positive TRAb. Extracted RNA from PBMCs served as the source of the TCR library. The sample in question was peripheral blood mononuclear cells (PBMCs), obtained when the disease was refractory, from a patient treated with antithyroid drugs. These receptors came from a female donor with Graves disease.

In this sample, this clonotype turned up many times. The rearrangement links TRBV6-2 or TRBV6-3 to TRBJ1-5; 7 bases agree with TRBD1. CDR1 and CDR2 from the germline V gene are MNHEY and SVGEGT. The V segment lost 8 bases and the J segment 6 bases; nucleotides outside the gene matches: 4. CDR3 size: 12 residues. This CDR3 reads CASVGTVQPQHF. DNA for the CDR3: TGTGCCAGCGTCGGGACAGTTCAGCCCCAGCATTTT.

This clonotype was counted ten times or more. V gene TRBV28 combines with J gene TRBJ2-5; D is unclear. Germline CDR1 MDHEN, CDR2 SYDVKM. This CDR3 spans 14 amino acids. V was cut by 3 bases and J by 3 bases, with 11 bases left in between. CDR3 sequence reads: CASSFLSAKETQYF. The CDR3 DNA follows: TGTGCCAGCAGTTTCCTATCCGCGAAAGAGACCCAGTACTTC.

At least ten counts were recorded for this clonotype. CDR3 sequence reads: CASSPGPYEQYF. The CDR3 nucleotides read TGTGCCAGCAGTCCCGGGCCCTACGAGCAGTACTTC. The chain employs TRBV28 and TRBJ2-7; no definite D call. CDR3 length: 12 residues. Trimming pared 5 bases from V and 2 bases from J, leaving 7 bases between. CDR1 MDHEN and CDR2 SYDVKM come from the germline V gene.

This sequence joins TRBV6-1 and TRBJ1-5; D may be TRBD1 (6 bases). The germline CDR1 and CDR2 sequences are MNHNS and SASEGT. The CDR3 runs 14 residues. The ends were cut back, 0 bases at V and 4 bases at J, with 7 bases in the middle. This CDR3 reads CASSEATGNQPQHF. The CDR3 DNA is TGTGCCAGCAGTGAAGCGACAGGTAATCAGCCCCAGCATTTT.

The chain employs TRBV7-2 and TRBJ2-7, with TRBD1 matching over 7 bases. V lost 6 bases and J lost 4; bases outside the gene matches: 15. Germline CDR1 SGHTA, CDR2 FQGNSA. This CDR3 has 16 amino acids. CDR3 bases: TGTGCCAGCAGTTCCAGGCCGGGACAGAGACTATACGAGCAGTACTTC. As protein: CASSSRPGQRLYEQYF.

V usage is TRBV12-3 or TRBV12-4 and J usage is TRBJ1-6; tentative D call: TRBD1 (6 bases). The CDR3 covers 20 residues. V gave up 5 bases and J gave up 4 bases, with 27 bases separating them. The CDR3 bases are TGTGCCAGCAGTGACCTTGGGAGGGGAGTAAGGGGGAAATATAATTCACCCCTCCACTTT. Residues: CASSDLGRGVRGKYNSPLHF.

This clonotype has ten or more counts. This rearrangement joins TRBV12-3 or TRBV12-4 to TRBJ1-1; D gene unclear. CDR3 length equals 15 residues. V gave up 5 bases and J gave up 1 base, with 14 bases separating them. For the CDR3, the DNA is TGTGCCAGCAGTGCGCAGGCCCTGAAGAACACTGAAGCTTTCTTT. It is translated as CASSAQALKNTEAFF.

The chain carries TRBV29-1 and TRBJ2-4, with D perhaps being TRBD1 or TRBD2 (6 bases each). Germline V lookup: CDR1 SQVTM, CDR2 ANQGSEA. This CDR3 comprises 14 residues. Trimming stripped 4 bases from V and 8 bases from J, with 18 bases between. The CDR3, as DNA: TGCAGCGTTGTCGGGGGATCGGACAGACACATTCAGTACTTC. This sequence encodes CSVVGGSDRHIQYF.

This clonotype occurred many times. The chain carries TRBV29-1 and TRBJ2-2, with D possibly TRBD2 on 5 matching bases. The germline V gene has CDR1 SQVTM and CDR2 ANQGSEA. This CDR3 has 15 amino acids. Trimming took off 6 bases at V and 0 bases at J, with 14 bases between the two ends. As DNA, the CDR3 is TGCAGCGTGACCGGGGTAGAAGCGAACACCGGGGAGCTGTTTTTT. As protein: CSVTGVEANTGELFF.

The chain combines TRBV4-1 with TRBJ1-2; D not certain. In germline, CDR1 is MGHRA, CDR2 YSYEKL. Trimming pared 1 base from V and 0 bases from J, leaving 12 bases between. This CDR3 has 16 residues. CDR3 amino acids: CASSQVWTATNYGYTF. The CDR3 DNA reads as TGCGCCAGCAGCCAAGTGTGGACCGCAACTAACTATGGCTACACCTTC.

This clonotype was picked up a small number of times. CDR3 bases: TGTGCCAGCATCGAGCGTTGGGGAACTGAAGCTTTCTTT. Translated, it gives CASIERWGTEAFF. This chain uses TRBV6-1 with TRBJ1-1; no firm D call. V lost 7 bases to trimming and J lost 5 bases, with 14 bases between them. This CDR3 spans 13 amino acids. Germline-derived CDR1 and CDR2 are MNHNS and SASEGT.

This clonotype came up many times. The chain uses TRBV28 and TRBJ1-6; D gene unclear. V lost 6 bases to trimming and J lost 3 bases, with 12 bases between them. Germline V gene sequence: CDR1 MDHEN, CDR2 SYDVKM. This CDR3 has 15 amino acids. The CDR3 coding sequence is TGTGCCAGCAGCCTGGACGGAAACTATAATTCACCCCTCCACTTT. Protein sequence: CASSLDGNYNSPLHF.

The chain combines TRBV19 with TRBJ2-5; D is possibly TRBD2 (5 bases). CDR3 length equals 14 residues. The V gene's germline CDR1 is LNHDA and CDR2 SQIVND (reference sequence). Trimming removed 5 bases from V and 5 bases from J, with 15 bases in between. CDR3 nucleotide sequence: TGTGCCAGTAGTGGACTGCGGTACGGCGAGACCCAGTACTTC. This encodes CASSGLRYGETQYF.

The genes are TRBV10-3 and TRBJ1-2; D gene unclear. This CDR3 spans 13 amino acids. CDR1 is ENHRY, CDR2 SYGVKD, per germline. V lost 4 bases, J lost 0 bases, and 6 bases lay in between. The CDR3 reads CAISGEANYGYTF. CDR3 nucleotide sequence: TGTGCCATCAGTGGCGAGGCTAACTATGGCTACACCTTC.

The sample holds a few counts of this clonotype. The chain uses TRBV6-1 and TRBJ2-5; D ambiguous. The CDR3 is 13 residues long. V was cut by 6 bases and J by 0 bases, with 8 bases left in between. Germline loops: CDR1 MNHNS, CDR2 SASEGT. This chain's CDR3 is CASRRRDQETQYF. In DNA, the CDR3 is TGTGCCAGCAGACGCCGGGACCAAGAGACCCAGTACTTC.

Here the CDR3 DNA reads TGTGCCAGCACCAAGGACAGGGCAAACAATCAGCCCCAGCATTTT. Translated, it gives CASTKDRANNQPQHF. The J gene is TRBJ1-5, the V gene TRBV6-1, with TRBD1 identical over 8 bases. V was clipped by 7 bases and J by 3 bases; unmatched bases: 8. This CDR3 has 15 amino acids. The germline gives CDR1 MNHNS, CDR2 SASEGT.

The J gene is TRBJ1-1, the V gene TRBV6-1, with 8 bases fitting TRBD1. The CDR3 length is 13 residues. Germline lookup yields CDR1 MNHNS and CDR2 SASEGT. With 6 bases clipped from V and 11 bases from J, the junction kept 11 bases outside the gene matches. Here the CDR3 DNA reads TGTGCCAGCAGCCACGAAAGGACAGGGAGGGCTTTCTTT. Translation gives CASSHERTGRAFF.